This T cell receptor (beta chain) was captured by sequencing in a study of cytomegalovirus exposure and HLA in healthy donors. The study, taken as a whole, reports: Under in vitro conditions, a few CMV-associated chains were confirmed as specific for CMV antigens. In a later analysis, DRB1 alleles had the most associated TCRs; HLA-C alleles the fewest.

Germline V gene lookup returns CDR1 DFQATT and CDR2 SNEGSKA (reference sequence). V was clipped by 5 bases and J by 12 bases, with 13 bases between them. The length of the CDR3 is 11 residues. With 60 Vbeta and 13 Jbeta primers, the PCR was carried out. Sequencing used immunoSEQ multiplex PCR; TCRdb keeps in-frame clones, though not all of them. The repertoire shows about 150,000 clones; the top ten hold around 1.5%. A note on this clone: Its antigen is unidentified.

The clonotype comes from a woman in her forties or fifties in good health and CMV-seronegative. Material: PBMCs. The chain recombines TRBV20-1 with TRBJ1-4; no definite D call. The DNA for the CDR3 is TGCAGTGCTGAAGATCAAGCTCAACTGTTTTTT. Translating it yields CSAEDQAQLFF.